These 22 T cell receptor beta chains were all obtained from the same sample, sequenced in a study of PD-1 blockade in classical Hodgkin lymphoma. Every single patient, without exception, relapsed after autologous stem cell transplantation, and brentuximab vedotin exposure varied. This table comes from immunoSEQ multiplex PCR, and its TCRdb copy is limited to in-frame clones, with some not included. In the table there are tens of thousands of clones, about nine tenths of which are singletons. The specimen comprised peripheral blood mononuclear cells (PBMCs), sampled at baseline. These receptor sequences come from a human donor with classical Hodgkin lymphoma.

Here the CDR3 reads CASSRGQESLDTQYF. CDR3 in DNA: TGTGCCAGCAGTCGCGGACAGGAGTCCTTAGATACGCAGTATTTT. The V and J genes are TRBV7-7 and TRBJ2-3; 7 nucleotides align to TRBD1. CDR3 length: 15 amino acids. Germline loops: CDR1 SSHAT, CDR2 FNYEAQ (reference sequence). Unmatched junction bases numbered 11, after V lost 6 bases and J lost 5 bases.

The V call is TRBV6-1, the J call TRBJ2-1, with TRBD2 identical over 12 bases. J lost 9 bases, V lost 5 bases, and 8 bases had no gene match. The CDR3 extends over 15 amino acids. Germline values: CDR1 MNHNS, CDR2 SASEGT. The CDR3 is CASSPTGLAGGEQFF. Here the CDR3 DNA reads TGTGCCAGCAGTCCGACGGGACTAGCGGGTGGTGAGCAGTTCTTC.

This clone was observed once. This chain joins TRBV6-1 and TRBJ1-2; D is unclear. The CDR3 contains 14 residues. Per germline, CDR1 MNHNS and CDR2 SASEGT. Trimming removed 1 base at V and 3 bases at J, with 9 bases between. CDR3 coding DNA: TGTGCCAGCAGTGAAGGTGGACCCGACTATGGCTACACCTTC. Amino acids: CASSEGGPDYGYTF.

CDR3 in DNA: TGTGCCAGCAGCTTAGGGTACGAGCAGTACTTC. This encodes CASSLGYEQYF. The chain links TRBV5-6 to TRBJ2-7; D is uncertain. V was cut by 2 bases and J by 4 bases, with 4 bases left in between. From germline, CDR1 is SGHDT and CDR2 YYEEEE. The CDR3 length is 11 residues.

This sequence joins TRBV19 and TRBJ1-1; D perhaps matches TRBD1 (5 bases). Germline loops: CDR1 LNHDA, CDR2 SQIVND (reference sequence). This CDR3 is 14 amino acids long. Trimming stripped 4 bases from V and 0 bases from J, with 9 bases between. The CDR3 coding sequence is TGTGCCAGTAGTAGACAGAATATGAACACTGAAGCTTTCTTT. Protein sequence: CASSRQNMNTEAFF.

The chain combines TRBV7-9 with TRBJ2-3; 8 bases map to TRBD2. Germline CDR1 is SEHNR and CDR2 is FQNEAQ (reference sequence). V gave up 6 bases and J gave up 1 base; unmatched junction bases: 9. CDR3 length: 16 residues. The DNA of the CDR3 is TGTGCCAGCAGTCAAAGAGCGGGAGTCGGCACAGATACGCAGTATTTT. It encodes CASSQRAGVGTDTQYF.

This clone was counted only a few times. V gene TRBV27 combines with J gene TRBJ1-2; 9 positions match TRBD1. V trimming: 2 bases; J trimming: 5 bases; junction bases outside the gene matches: 6. The CDR3 totals 15 residues. Germline lookup yields CDR1 MNHEY and CDR2 SMNVEV (reference sequence). CDR3 loop: CASSLATGGRYGYTF. The DNA for the CDR3 is TGTGCCAGCAGTTTAGCCACAGGGGGCAGATATGGCTACACCTTC.

This clone has a handful of counts. The V call is TRBV6-1, the J call TRBJ1-1; unclear D gene. Germline V CDR1 and CDR2: MNHNS, SASEGT. The CDR3 is 14 amino acids. With 3 bases removed from V and 9 bases from J, the gap between germline ends came to 17 bases. In DNA, the CDR3 is TGTGCCAGCAGTGACACCCCGGCACCGCGCAAAGCTTTCTTT. Translation: CASSDTPAPRKAFF.

The chain uses TRBV28 and TRBJ1-3, with D possibly being TRBD1 (6 bases). This CDR3 contains 16 residues. Trimming took 4 bases from V and 0 from J, leaving 13 bases between them. CDR1 and CDR2 (germline): MDHEN, SYDVKM. CDR3 in amino acids: CASSSGASSSGNTIYF. The CDR3 DNA is TGTGCCAGCAGTTCGGGGGCCTCTAGCTCTGGAAACACCATATATTTT.

This clone has only a few counts. V is TRBV7-2 and J is TRBJ1-5, with TRBD1 as a possible D gene (6 bases). Deletions cut 3 bases from V and 0 bases from J, with 9 bases between. The CDR3 is 15 residues long. Germline assignment: CDR1 SGHTA and CDR2 FQGNSA. The CDR3 bases are TGTGCCAGCAGCTTTGACAGGCTTAGCAATCAGCCCCAGCATTTT. Translated: CASSFDRLSNQPQHF.

This clone came up a few times. This chain links TRBV7-2 with TRBJ2-7; D uncertain. Deletions cut 8 bases from V and 0 bases from J, with 14 bases between. Germline V gives CDR1 SGHTA, CDR2 FQGNSA. The CDR3 consists of 14 residues. The CDR3 nucleotides are TGTGCCAGCTTGGCTGGGCCCAGCTCCTACGAGCAGTACTTC. Translating gives CASLAGPSSYEQYF.

This clone came up a few times. This CDR3 is CASSLVFGDEQYF. DNA of the CDR3: TGTGCCAGCAGCTTAGTTTTCGGGGACGAGCAGTACTTC. V is TRBV5-4 and J is TRBJ2-7; the D gene is possibly TRBD2 (5 bases). Germline CDR1 SGHNT, CDR2 YYREEE (reference sequence). The V end lost 2 bases, the J end lost 5 bases, and 11 bases lay between the germline ends. The CDR3 has 13 residues. Full variable domain (missing parts from reference TRBV5-4 and TRBJ2-7): ETGVTQSPTHLIKTRGQQVTLRCSSQSGHNTVSWYQQALGQGPQFIFQYYREEENGRGNFPPRFSGLQFPNYSSELNVNALELDDSALYLCASSLVFGDEQYFGPGTRLTVT.

The chain has TRBV21-1 and TRBJ2-7; the table's D call, TRBD2, was not checked against the DNA. TRBV21-1 is marked as a pseudogene. The CDR3 covers 18 residues. The CDR3 reads CASSSPPGLAGLSYEQYF. In DNA form, the CDR3 reads TGTGCCAGCAGCTCACCCCCTGGACTAGCGGGCTTATCGTACGAGCAGTACTTC.

This clone was counted a single time. The V and J genes are TRBV19 and TRBJ2-7, with D possibly matching TRBD1 (5 bases). This CDR3 is 15 amino acids long. Trimming left V 3 bases short and J 3 bases short, with 15 bases between. Germline-derived CDR1 and CDR2 are LNHDA and SQIVND (reference sequence). CDR3 bases: TGTGCCAGTAGTATGGGGCAGAACCACCTCTACGAGCAGTACTTC. This sequence encodes CASSMGQNHLYEQYF.

The chain couples TRBV2 to TRBJ2-7; 9 bases are shared with TRBD1. Germline V gene lookup returns CDR1 SNHLY and CDR2 FYNNEI. CDR3 length: 16 amino acids. With 4 bases clipped from V and 3 bases from J, the junction kept 10 bases outside the gene matches. The CDR3 bases are TGTGCCAGCAGTGGAATAAGGGACAGGGTCCACTACGAGCAGTACTTC. Translating gives CASSGIRDRVHYEQYF.

The V gene is TRBV7-2, the J gene TRBJ1-2; D is perhaps TRBD1 (5 bases). Trimming left V 4 bases short and J 5 bases short, with 11 bases between. CDR1 and CDR2 from the germline V gene are SGHTA and FQGNSA. The CDR3 length is 13 residues. CDR3: CASSSVGGYGYTF. In DNA, the CDR3 is TGTGCCAGCAGCTCGGTCGGGGGGTATGGCTACACCTTC.

The chain employs TRBV19 and TRBJ1-1; D is undetermined. V was cut by 0 bases and J by 1 base, with 6 bases left in between. Germline CDR1 LNHDA, CDR2 SQIVND (reference sequence). There are 14 residues in the CDR3. The CDR3 DNA follows: TGTGCCAGTAGTATAGAGACCCCGAACACTGAAGCTTTCTTT. Translated, it gives CASSIETPNTEAFF. The variable domain in full, with the rest retrieved from reference TRBV19 and TRBJ1-1, is DGGITQSPKYLFRKEGQNVTLSCEQNLNHDAMYWYRQDPGQGLRLIYYSQIVNDFQKGDIAEGYSVSREKKESFPLTVTSAQKNPTAFYLCASSIETPNTEAFFGQGTRLTVV.

This clone appeared a few times. This sequence joins TRBV6-1 and TRBJ1-1; D uncertain. The germline V gene has CDR1 MNHNS and CDR2 SASEGT. CDR3 size: 14 residues. With 2 bases removed from V and 0 bases from J, the gap between germline ends came to 7 bases. Here the CDR3 reads CASSEHYLNTEAFF. The CDR3 nucleotides are TGTGCCAGCAGTGAACATTACCTGAACACTGAAGCTTTCTTT.

V is TRBV7-9 and J is TRBJ2-1; 13 bases are shared with TRBD2. CDR1 SEHNR and CDR2 FQNEAQ come from the germline V gene (reference sequence). Unmatched junction bases numbered 1, after V lost 3 bases and J lost 2 bases. The CDR3 consists of 16 residues. DNA for the CDR3: TGTGCCAGCAGCTTGACTAGCGGGAGGCCCTACAATGAGCAGTTCTTC. The encoded protein is CASSLTSGRPYNEQFF.

The V gene is TRBV29-1, the J gene TRBJ2-2; 7 bases align to TRBD2. The CDR3 length is 14 residues. The germline V gene has CDR1 SQVTM and CDR2 ANQGSEA. Trimming took 7 bases from V and 2 from J; bases not matched to a gene: 7. CDR3 sequence: CSARTSDNTGELFF. Written as DNA, the CDR3 is TGCAGCGCTCGAACTAGCGATAACACCGGGGAGCTGTTTTTT.

J is TRBJ1-1 and V is TRBV5-1, with D possibly matching TRBD1 (6 bases). V was clipped by 3 bases and J by 6 bases, with 12 bases between them. From germline, CDR1 is SGHRS and CDR2 YFSETQ. The CDR3 spans 13 residues. CDR3 DNA: TGCGCCAGCAGCTCGGGGGCTCGGGCTGAAGCTTTCTTT. Protein: CASSSGARAEAFF.

CDR3 protein: CASSLMAGAGFNEQFF. CDR3 nucleotide sequence: TGTGCCAGCAGCTTAATGGCGGGAGCGGGCTTCAATGAGCAGTTCTTC. This chain connects TRBV7-9 to TRBJ2-1; 7 bases map to TRBD2. CDR3 length equals 16 residues. Germline CDR1 reads SEHNR; CDR2 reads FQNEAQ (reference sequence). J gave up 6 bases and V 2 bases, and 10 bases lay outside the gene matches.